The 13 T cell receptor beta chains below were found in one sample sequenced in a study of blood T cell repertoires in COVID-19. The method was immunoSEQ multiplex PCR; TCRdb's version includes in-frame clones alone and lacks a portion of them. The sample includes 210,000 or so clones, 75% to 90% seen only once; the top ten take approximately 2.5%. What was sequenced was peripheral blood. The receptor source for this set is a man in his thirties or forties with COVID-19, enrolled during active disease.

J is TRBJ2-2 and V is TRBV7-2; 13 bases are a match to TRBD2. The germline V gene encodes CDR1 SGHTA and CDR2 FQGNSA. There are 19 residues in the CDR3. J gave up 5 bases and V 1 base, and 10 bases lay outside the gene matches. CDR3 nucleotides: TGTGCCAGCAGCTTAGATTTACTAGCGGGAGGGCCGTGGACCGGGGAGCTGTTTTTT. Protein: CASSLDLLAGGPWTGELFF.

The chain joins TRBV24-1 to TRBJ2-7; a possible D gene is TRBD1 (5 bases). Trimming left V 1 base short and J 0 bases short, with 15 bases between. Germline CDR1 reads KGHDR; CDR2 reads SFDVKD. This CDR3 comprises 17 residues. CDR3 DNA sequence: TGTGCCACCAGTGATTTAGGTGGGGCAGCCACCTCCTACGAGCAGTACTTC. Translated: CATSDLGGAATSYEQYF.

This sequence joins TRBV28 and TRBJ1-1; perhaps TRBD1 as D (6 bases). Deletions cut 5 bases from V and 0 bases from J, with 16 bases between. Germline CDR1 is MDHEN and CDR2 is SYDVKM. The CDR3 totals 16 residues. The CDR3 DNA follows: TGTGCCAGCAGTGGGACACCGCGTGGGGTGAACACTGAAGCTTTCTTT. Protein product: CASSGTPRGVNTEAFF. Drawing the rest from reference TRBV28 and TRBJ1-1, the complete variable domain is DVKVTQSSRYLVKRTGEKVFLECVQDMDHENMFWYRQDPGLGLRLIYFSYDVKMKEKGDIPEGYSVSREKKERFSLILESASTNQTSMYLCASSGTPRGVNTEAFFGQGTRLTVV.

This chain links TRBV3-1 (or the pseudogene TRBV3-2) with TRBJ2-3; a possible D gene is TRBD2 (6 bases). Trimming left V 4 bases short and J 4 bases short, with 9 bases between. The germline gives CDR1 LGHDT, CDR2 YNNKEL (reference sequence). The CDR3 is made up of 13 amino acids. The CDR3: CASSRDWADTQYF. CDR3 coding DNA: TGTGCCAGCAGCCGGGACTGGGCAGATACGCAGTATTTT.

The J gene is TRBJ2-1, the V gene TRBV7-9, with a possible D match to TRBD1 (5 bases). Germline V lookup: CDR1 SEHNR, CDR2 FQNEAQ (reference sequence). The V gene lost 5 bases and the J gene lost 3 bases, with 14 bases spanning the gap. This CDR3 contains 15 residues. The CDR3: CASSQGQRDYNEQFF. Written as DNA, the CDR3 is TGTGCCAGCAGCCAGGGCCAGAGAGACTACAATGAGCAGTTCTTC. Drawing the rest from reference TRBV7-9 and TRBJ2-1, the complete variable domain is DTGVSQNPRHKITKRGQNVTFRCDPISEHNRLYWYRQTLGQGPEFLTYFQNEAQLEKSRLLSDRFSAERPKGSFSTLEIQRTEQGDSAMYLCASSQGQRDYNEQFFGPGTRLTVL.

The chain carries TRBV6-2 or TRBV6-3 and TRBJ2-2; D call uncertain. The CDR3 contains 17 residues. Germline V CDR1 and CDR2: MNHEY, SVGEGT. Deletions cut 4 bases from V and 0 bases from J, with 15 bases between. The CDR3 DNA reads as TGTGCCAGCAGTTTTTTCGCGCGGCCTTCGAACACCGGGGAGCTGTTTTTT. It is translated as CASSFFARPSNTGELFF.

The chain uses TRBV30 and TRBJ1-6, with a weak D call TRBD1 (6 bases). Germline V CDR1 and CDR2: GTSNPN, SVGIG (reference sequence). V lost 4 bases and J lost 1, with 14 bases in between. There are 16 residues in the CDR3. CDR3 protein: CAWTGQKNSYNSPLHF. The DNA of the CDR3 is TGTGCCTGGACTGGACAGAAAAATTCCTATAATTCACCCCTCCACTTT.

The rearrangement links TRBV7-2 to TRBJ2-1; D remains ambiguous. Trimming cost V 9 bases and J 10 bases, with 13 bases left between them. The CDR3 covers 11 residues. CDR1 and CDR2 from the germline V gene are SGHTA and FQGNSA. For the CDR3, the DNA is TGTGCCAGTCGAGAGGTCCAGGAGCAGTTCTTC. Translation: CASREVQEQFF. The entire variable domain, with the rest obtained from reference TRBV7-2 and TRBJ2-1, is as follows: GAGVSQSPSNKVTEKGKDVELRCDPISGHTALYWYRQSLGQGLEFLIYFQGNSAPDKSGLPSDRFSAERTGGSVSTLTIQRTQQEDSAVYLCASREVQEQFFGPGTRLTVL.

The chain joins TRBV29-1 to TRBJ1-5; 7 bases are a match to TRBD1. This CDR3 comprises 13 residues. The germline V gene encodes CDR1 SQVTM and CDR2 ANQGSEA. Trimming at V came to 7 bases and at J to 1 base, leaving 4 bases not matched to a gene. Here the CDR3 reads CSARTGSNQPQHF. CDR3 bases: TGCAGCGCTAGGACAGGCAGCAATCAGCCCCAGCATTTT.

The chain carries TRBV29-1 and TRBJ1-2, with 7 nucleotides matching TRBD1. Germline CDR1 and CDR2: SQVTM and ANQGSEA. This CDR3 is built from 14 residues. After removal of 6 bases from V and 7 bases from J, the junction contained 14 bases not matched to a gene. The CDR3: CSVGEGGPGSGYTF. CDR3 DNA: TGCAGCGTCGGGGAAGGGGGCCCCGGCAGTGGCTACACCTTC.

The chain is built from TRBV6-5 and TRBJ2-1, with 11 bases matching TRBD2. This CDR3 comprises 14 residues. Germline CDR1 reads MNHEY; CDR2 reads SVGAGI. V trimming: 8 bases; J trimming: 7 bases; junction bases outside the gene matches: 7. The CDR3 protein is CASYFSGRGNEQFF. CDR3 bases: TGTGCCAGCTATTTTAGCGGGAGGGGGAATGAGCAGTTCTTC.

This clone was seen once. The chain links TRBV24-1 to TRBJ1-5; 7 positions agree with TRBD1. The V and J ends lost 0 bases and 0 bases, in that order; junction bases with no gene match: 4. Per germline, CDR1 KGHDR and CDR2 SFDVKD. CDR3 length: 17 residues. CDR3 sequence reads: CATSDLTGALSNQPQHF. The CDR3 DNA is TGTGCCACCAGTGATTTGACAGGGGCGCTTAGCAATCAGCCCCAGCATTTT.

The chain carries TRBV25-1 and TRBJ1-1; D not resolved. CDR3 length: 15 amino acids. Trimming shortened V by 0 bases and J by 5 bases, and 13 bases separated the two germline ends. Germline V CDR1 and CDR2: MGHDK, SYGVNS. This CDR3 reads CASSEYESGKTEAFF. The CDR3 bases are TGTGCCAGCAGTGAATATGAAAGCGGGAAAACTGAAGCTTTCTTT. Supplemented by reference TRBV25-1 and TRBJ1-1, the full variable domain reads EADIYQTPRYLVIGTGKKITLECSQTMGHDKMYWYQQDPGMELHLIHYSYGVNSTEKGDLSSESTVSRIRTEHFPLTLESARPSHTSQYLCASSEYESGKTEAFFGQGTRLTVV.